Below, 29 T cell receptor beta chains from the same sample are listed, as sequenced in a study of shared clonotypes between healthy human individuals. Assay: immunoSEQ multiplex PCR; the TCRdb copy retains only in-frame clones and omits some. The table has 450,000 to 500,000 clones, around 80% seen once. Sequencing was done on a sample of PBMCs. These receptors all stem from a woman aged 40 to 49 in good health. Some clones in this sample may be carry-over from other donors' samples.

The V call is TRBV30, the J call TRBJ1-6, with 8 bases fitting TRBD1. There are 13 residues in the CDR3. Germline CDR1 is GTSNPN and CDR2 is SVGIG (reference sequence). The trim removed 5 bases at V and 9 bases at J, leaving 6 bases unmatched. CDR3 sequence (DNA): TGTGCCTGGGACAGACAGGGGACTTCACCCCTCCACTTT. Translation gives CAWDRQGTSPLHF. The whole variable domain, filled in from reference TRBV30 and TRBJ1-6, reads SQTIHQWPATLVQPVGSPLSLECTVEGTSNPNLYWYRQAAGRGLQLLFYSVGIGQISSEVPQNLSASRPQDRQFILSSKKLLLSDSGFYLCAWDRQGTSPLHFGNGTRLTVT.

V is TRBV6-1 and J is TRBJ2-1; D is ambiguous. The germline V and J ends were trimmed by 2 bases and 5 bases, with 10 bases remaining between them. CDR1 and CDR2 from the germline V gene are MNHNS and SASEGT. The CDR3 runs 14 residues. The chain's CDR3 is CASSESGHNNEQFF. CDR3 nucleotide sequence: TGTGCCAGCAGTGAATCCGGCCACAACAATGAGCAGTTCTTC.

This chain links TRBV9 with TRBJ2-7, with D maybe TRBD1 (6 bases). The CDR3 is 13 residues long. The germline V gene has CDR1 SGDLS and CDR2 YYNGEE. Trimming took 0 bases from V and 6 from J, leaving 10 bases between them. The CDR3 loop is CASSVGGPAEQYF. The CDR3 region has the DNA TGTGCCAGCAGCGTAGGGGGGCCAGCCGAGCAGTACTTC.

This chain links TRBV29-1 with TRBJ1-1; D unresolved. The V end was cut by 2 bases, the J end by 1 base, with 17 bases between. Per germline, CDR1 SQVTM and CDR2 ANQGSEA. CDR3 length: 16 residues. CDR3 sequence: CSVEPVLGLGNTEAFF. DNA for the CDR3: TGCAGCGTTGAACCCGTTTTGGGTTTGGGGAACACTGAAGCTTTCTTT.

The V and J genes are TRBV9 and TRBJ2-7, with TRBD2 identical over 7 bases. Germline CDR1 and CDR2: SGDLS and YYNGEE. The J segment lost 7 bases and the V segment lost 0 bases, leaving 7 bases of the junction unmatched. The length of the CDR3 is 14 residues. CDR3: CASSVAASGGEQYF. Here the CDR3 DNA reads TGTGCCAGCAGCGTAGCTGCTAGCGGCGGGGAGCAGTACTTC.

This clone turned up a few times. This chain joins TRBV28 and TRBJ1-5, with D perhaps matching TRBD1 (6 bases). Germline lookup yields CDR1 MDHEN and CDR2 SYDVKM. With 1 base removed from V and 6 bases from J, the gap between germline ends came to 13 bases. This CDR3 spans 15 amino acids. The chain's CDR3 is CASSLFPGGSQPQHF. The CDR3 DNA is TGTGCCAGCAGTTTATTCCCGGGGGGCTCTCAGCCCCAGCATTTT.

CDR3 nucleotides: TGTGCCAGCAGCCTAGCGGGAGCGTCTGGAAACACCATATATTTT. Translated: CASSLAGASGNTIYF. V and J are TRBV7-3 and TRBJ1-3, with unresolved D. The CDR3 is 15 residues long. CDR1 and CDR2 (germline): SGHTA, FQGTGA. The V end was cut by 5 bases, the J end by 1 base, with 12 bases between. Combining the CDR3 with reference TRBV7-3 and TRBJ1-3 gives the whole variable domain GAGVSQTPSNKVTEKGKYVELRCDPISGHTALYWYRQSLGQGPEFLIYFQGTGAADDSGLPNDRFFAVRPEGSVSTLKIQRTERGDSAVYLCASSLAGASGNTIYFGEGSWLTVV.

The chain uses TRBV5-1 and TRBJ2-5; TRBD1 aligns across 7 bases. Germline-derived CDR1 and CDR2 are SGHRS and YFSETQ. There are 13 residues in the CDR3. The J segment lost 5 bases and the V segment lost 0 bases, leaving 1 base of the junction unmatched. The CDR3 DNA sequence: TGCGCCAGCAGCTTGGGGGACAGCGAGACCCAGTACTTC. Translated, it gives CASSLGDSETQYF.

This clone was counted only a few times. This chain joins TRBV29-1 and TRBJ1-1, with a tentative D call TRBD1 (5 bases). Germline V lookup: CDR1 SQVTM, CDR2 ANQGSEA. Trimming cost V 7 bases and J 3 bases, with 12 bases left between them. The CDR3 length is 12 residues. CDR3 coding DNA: TGCAGCGCAAACCGGGACGACACTGAAGCTTTCTTT. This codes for CSANRDDTEAFF.

Here the CDR3 DNA reads TGTGCCAGCTCACCATGGGACAAACGGGATCCCGGGGAGCTGTTTTTT. Translating gives CASSPWDKRDPGELFF. The chain couples TRBV18 to TRBJ2-2; a possible D gene is TRBD1 (6 bases). Between the trimmed V and J ends, which lost 2 bases and 6 bases, there was a span of 16 bases. CDR3 length: 16 amino acids. Germline V gene sequence: CDR1 KGHSH, CDR2 LQKENI.

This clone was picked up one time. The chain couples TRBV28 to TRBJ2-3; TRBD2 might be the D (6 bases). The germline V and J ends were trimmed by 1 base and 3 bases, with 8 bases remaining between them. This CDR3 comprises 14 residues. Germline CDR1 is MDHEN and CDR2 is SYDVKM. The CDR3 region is CASSLSAGTDTQYF. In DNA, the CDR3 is TGTGCCAGCAGTTTATCTGCGGGGACAGATACGCAGTATTTT. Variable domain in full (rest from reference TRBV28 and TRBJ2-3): DVKVTQSSRYLVKRTGEKVFLECVQDMDHENMFWYRQDPGLGLRLIYFSYDVKMKEKGDIPEGYSVSREKKERFSLILESASTNQTSMYLCASSLSAGTDTQYFGPGTRLTVL.

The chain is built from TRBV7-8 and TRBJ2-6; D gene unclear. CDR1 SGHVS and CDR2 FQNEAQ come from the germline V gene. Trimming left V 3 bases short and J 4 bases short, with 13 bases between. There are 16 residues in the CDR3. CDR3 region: CASSFGSTAGANVLTF. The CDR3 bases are TGTGCCAGCAGCTTCGGGTCGACCGCCGGGGCCAACGTCCTGACTTTC.

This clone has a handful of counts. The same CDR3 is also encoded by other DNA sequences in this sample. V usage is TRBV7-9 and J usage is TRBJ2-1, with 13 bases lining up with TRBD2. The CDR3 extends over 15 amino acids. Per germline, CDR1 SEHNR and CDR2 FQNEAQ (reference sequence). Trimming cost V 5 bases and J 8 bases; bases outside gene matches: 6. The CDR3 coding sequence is TGTGCCAGCAGCACTCGGACTAGCGGGAGCGATGAGCAGTTCTTC. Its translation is CASSTRTSGSDEQFF.

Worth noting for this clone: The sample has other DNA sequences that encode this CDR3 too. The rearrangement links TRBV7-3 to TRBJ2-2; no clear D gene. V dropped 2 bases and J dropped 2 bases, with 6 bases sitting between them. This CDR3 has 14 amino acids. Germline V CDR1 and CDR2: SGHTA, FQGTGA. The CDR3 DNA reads TGTGCCAGCAGCTTATCCAGTAACACCGGGGAGCTGTTTTTT. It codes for CASSLSSNTGELFF.

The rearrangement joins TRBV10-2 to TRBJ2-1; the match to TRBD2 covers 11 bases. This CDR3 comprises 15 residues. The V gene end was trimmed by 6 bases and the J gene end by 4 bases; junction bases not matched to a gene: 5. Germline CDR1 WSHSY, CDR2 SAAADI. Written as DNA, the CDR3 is TGCGCCAGCAGAGAACTAGCGGGAGTTTACAATGAGCAGTTCTTC. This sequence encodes CASRELAGVYNEQFF.

In DNA form, the CDR3 reads TGTGCCAGCAGTTCCAGATGGAGGCGCACTGAAGCTTTCTTT. Translated: CASSSRWRRTEAFF. The chain joins TRBV28 to TRBJ1-1; D not certain. Trimming took off 4 bases at V and 4 bases at J, with 13 bases between the two ends. This CDR3 has 14 residues. Germline V gives CDR1 MDHEN, CDR2 SYDVKM.

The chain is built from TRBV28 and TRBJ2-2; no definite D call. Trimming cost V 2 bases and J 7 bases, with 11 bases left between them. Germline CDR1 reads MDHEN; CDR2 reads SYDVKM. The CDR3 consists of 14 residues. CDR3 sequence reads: CASSLPGILGELFF. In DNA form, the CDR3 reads TGTGCCAGCAGTTTACCCGGCATACTCGGGGAGCTGTTTTTT.

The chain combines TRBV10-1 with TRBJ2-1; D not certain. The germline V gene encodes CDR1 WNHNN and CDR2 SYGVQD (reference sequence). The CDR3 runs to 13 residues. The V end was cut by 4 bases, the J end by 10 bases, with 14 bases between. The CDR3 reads CASSGSRDREQFF. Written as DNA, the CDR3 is TGCGCCAGCAGTGGCTCTCGAGATAGAGAGCAGTTCTTC.

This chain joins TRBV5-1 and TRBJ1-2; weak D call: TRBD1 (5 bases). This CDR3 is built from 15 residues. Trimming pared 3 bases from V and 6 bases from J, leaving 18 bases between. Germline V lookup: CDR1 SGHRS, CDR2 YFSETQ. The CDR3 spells CASSSNPTGTDGYTF. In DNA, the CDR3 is TGCGCCAGCAGCTCGAACCCAACCGGGACGGATGGCTACACCTTC.

CDR3 nucleotide sequence: TGTGCCATCAGTGAGCTAGCGGGACGCTCCTACGAGCAGTACTTC. It yields the protein CAISELAGRSYEQYF. V gene TRBV10-3 combines with J gene TRBJ2-5; 9 bases match TRBD2. The DNA end lines up better with TRBJ2-7; the J call may be wrong. In germline, CDR1 is ENHRY, CDR2 SYGVKD. The CDR3 extends over 15 amino acids.

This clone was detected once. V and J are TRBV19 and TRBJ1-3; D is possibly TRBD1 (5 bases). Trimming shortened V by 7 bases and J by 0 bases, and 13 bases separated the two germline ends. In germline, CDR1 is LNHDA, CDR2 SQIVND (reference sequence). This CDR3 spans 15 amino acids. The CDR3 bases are TGTGCCAGTACCACCGGGACTGACTCTGGAAACACCATATATTTT. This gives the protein CASTTGTDSGNTIYF.

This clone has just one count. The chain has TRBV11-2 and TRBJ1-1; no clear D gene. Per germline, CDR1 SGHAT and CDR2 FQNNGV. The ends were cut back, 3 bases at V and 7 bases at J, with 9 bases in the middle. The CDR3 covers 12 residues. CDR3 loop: CASSLGGVEAFF. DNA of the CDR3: TGTGCCAGCAGCTTGGGTGGGGTTGAAGCTTTCTTT.

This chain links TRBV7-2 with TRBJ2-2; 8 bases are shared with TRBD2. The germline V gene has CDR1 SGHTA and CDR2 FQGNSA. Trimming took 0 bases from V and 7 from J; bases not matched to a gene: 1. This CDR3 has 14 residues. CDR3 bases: TGTGCCAGCAGCTTAGCCGGGAGGGTCGGGGAGCTGTTTTTT. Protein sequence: CASSLAGRVGELFF.

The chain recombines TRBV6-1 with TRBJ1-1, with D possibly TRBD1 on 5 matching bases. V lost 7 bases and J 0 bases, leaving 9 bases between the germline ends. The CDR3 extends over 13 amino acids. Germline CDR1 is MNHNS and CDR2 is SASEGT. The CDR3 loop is CASTQALNTEAFF. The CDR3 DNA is TGTGCCAGCACACAGGCCCTGAACACTGAAGCTTTCTTT.

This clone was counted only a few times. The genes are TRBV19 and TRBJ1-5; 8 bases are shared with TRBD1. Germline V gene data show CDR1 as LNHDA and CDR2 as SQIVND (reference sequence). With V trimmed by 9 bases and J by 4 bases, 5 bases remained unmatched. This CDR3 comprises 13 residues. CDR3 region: CASRDRINQPQHF. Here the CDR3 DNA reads TGTGCCAGCCGGGACAGGATAAATCAGCCCCAGCATTTT.

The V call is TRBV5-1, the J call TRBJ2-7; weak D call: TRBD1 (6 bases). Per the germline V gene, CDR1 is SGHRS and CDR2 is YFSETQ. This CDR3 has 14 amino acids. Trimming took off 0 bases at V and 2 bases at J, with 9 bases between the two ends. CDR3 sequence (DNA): TGCGCCAGCAGCTTGGCCGGGGACACCTACGAGCAGTACTTC. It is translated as CASSLAGDTYEQYF.

This CDR3 reads CSVDVGLGTQYF. CDR3 nucleotide sequence: TGCAGCGTTGATGTCGGCCTCGGGACGCAGTATTTT. This chain joins TRBV29-1 and TRBJ2-3; D not resolved. The CDR3 totals 12 residues. Deletions cut 3 bases from V and 9 bases from J, with 13 bases between. Germline loops: CDR1 SQVTM, CDR2 ANQGSEA.

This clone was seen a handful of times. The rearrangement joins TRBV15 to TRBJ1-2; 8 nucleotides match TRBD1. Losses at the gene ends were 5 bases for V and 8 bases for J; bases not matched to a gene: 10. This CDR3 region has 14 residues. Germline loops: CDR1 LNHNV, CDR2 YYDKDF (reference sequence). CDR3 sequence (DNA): TGTGCCACCAGCGTACTACAGGGGGAAGGCGGCTACACCTTC. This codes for CATSVLQGEGGYTF.

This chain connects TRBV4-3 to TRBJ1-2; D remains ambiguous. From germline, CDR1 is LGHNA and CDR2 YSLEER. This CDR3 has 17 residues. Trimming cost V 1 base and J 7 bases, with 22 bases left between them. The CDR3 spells CASSQGGFSWEYGGYTF. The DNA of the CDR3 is TGCGCCAGCAGCCAAGGCGGCTTTTCTTGGGAGTATGGTGGCTACACCTTC.